One and the same sample provided the 8 T cell receptor beta chains below, sequenced in a study of radiation and T cells in renal cell carcinoma. The data were produced by immunoSEQ multiplex PCR, yet TCRdb's version contains in-frame clones alone and is incomplete. The sample records 150,000 or so clones, 88% being singletons. Time point described: baseline pretreatment blood. Regarding treatment: 15 Gy SBRT to primary tumor, nephrectomy 4 weeks later. Sequencing used blood, obtained from a patient whose treatment included radiotherapy and nephrectomy. These receptors were collected from a woman between 65 and 79 years old with renal cell carcinoma.

This clone came up once. The V and J genes are TRBV30 and TRBJ1-3; possibly TRBD1 for D (5 bases). This CDR3 region has 15 residues. Trimming pared 2 bases from V and 2 bases from J, leaving 13 bases between. Germline lookup yields CDR1 GTSNPN and CDR2 SVGIG (reference sequence). CDR3 amino acids: CAWSTTLGAGNTIYF. The CDR3 DNA follows: TGTGCCTGGAGTACCACTCTGGGGGCTGGAAACACCATATATTTT.

This rearrangement joins TRBV7-9 to TRBJ1-1; TRBD1 might be the D (5 bases). Trimming removed 1 base from V and 1 base from J, with 10 bases in between. Looked up from germline, CDR1 is SEHNR and CDR2 is FQNEAQ (reference sequence). This CDR3 has 15 amino acids. The CDR3 is CASSLEGRGNTEAFF. CDR3 in DNA: TGTGCCAGCAGCTTAGAAGGGAGGGGGAACACTGAAGCTTTCTTT. Full variable domain (rest looked up from reference TRBV7-9 and TRBJ1-1): DTGVSQNPRHKITKRGQNVTFRCDPISEHNRLYWYRQTLGQGPEFLTYFQNEAQLEKSRLLSDRFSAERPKGSFSTLEIQRTEQGDSAMYLCASSLEGRGNTEAFFGQGTRLTVV.

V usage is TRBV5-4 and J usage is TRBJ2-5; 8 nucleotides match TRBD2. J gave up 5 bases and V 0 bases, and 6 bases lay outside the gene matches. The CDR3 length is 15 residues. The germline V gene has CDR1 SGHNT and CDR2 YYREEE (reference sequence). The CDR3 DNA is TGTGCCAGCAGCTTGGTAGGGACTAGTTCGGAGACCCAGTACTTC. Its translation: CASSLVGTSSETQYF.

The genes are TRBV5-4 and TRBJ1-1, with TRBD1 as a possible D gene (5 bases). Trimming cost V 4 bases and J 4 bases, with 14 bases left between them. This CDR3 region has 14 residues. Germline CDR1 SGHNT, CDR2 YYREEE (reference sequence). CDR3 residues: CASSRPGNGTEAFF. The CDR3 DNA reads as TGTGCCAGCAGCCGGCCAGGGAACGGCACTGAAGCTTTCTTT.

V is TRBV11-1 and J is TRBJ1-1; TRBD1 matches 8 bases. CDR1 is SGHAT and CDR2 is FQDESV in the germline V gene (reference sequence). The length of the CDR3 is 14 residues. J was trimmed by 2 bases and V by 5 bases; bases with no gene match: 4. The CDR3 nucleotides are TGTGCCAGCAGCCTGGACAGGGTTAACACTGAAGCTTTCTTT. This encodes CASSLDRVNTEAFF.

This rearrangement joins TRBV5-6 to TRBJ2-7; no clear D. The V end was cut by 0 bases, the J end by 3 bases, with 10 bases between. This CDR3 region has 14 residues. The germline V gene has CDR1 SGHDT and CDR2 YYEEEE. The CDR3 DNA sequence: TGTGCCAGCAGCTTGGGTGGAAGTAGCTACGAGCAGTACTTC. Protein product: CASSLGGSSYEQYF.

This chain uses TRBV2 with TRBJ1-2, with 7 nucleotides matching TRBD1. The CDR3 is made up of 15 amino acids. The germline V gene has CDR1 SNHLY and CDR2 FYNNEI. Trimming took 0 bases from V and 4 from J; bases not matched to a gene: 5. DNA of the CDR3: TGTGCCAGCAGTGAAGCGGGGGACAGCCGCTATGGCTACACCTTC. This translates into CASSEAGDSRYGYTF. The whole variable domain, remainder taken from reference TRBV2 and TRBJ1-2, is EPEVTQTPSHQVTQMGQEVILRCVPISNHLYFYWYRQILGQKVEFLVSFYNNEISEKSEIFDDQFSVERPDGSNFTLKIRSTKLEDSAMYFCASSEAGDSRYGYTFGSGTRLTVV.

The V and J genes are TRBV19 and TRBJ1-2; 7 bases match TRBD1. CDR1 LNHDA and CDR2 SQIVND come from the germline V gene (reference sequence). CDR3 length: 14 residues. The ends lost 7 bases at V and 4 bases at J; junction bases unmatched: 9. The CDR3, as DNA: TGTGCCAGTAATAGACAGGGTATCGGCTATGGCTACACCTTC. Protein sequence: CASNRQGIGYGYTF.